This note documents a single TCR beta chain sequence. Its specificity is unknown. The sample originates from a study of shared clonotypes between healthy human individuals. General observations from the study: Generation probabilities of non-shared clonotypes were lower (relative to those shared by all four donors). Depth was large, yet rarefaction showed that sorted-subset sequencing was incomplete.

From germline, CDR1 is MDHEN and CDR2 SYDVKM. The V gene lost 10 bases and the J gene lost 2 bases, with 15 bases spanning the gap. The CDR3 covers 14 residues. Each PCR replicate from the sorted subsets contained around 0.2 ug DNA, which is roughly 33,000 T cell genomes. Per the original methods: ImmunoSEQ yielded junction-only sequences lacking quality scores, so filtering differed. Repertoires were generated with immunoSEQ multiplex PCR, while TCRdb's copy carries only in-frame clones and drops some. The DNA was the basis for D and trimming; V, J and clone size are from that table. There are about 1.5 million clones in the sample; more than 95% occur only once, and about 1.2% lies in the top ten.

The sequenced sample was naive CD4+ T cells sorted from blood. Subset reported: CD45RA+ positively selected. The clonotype originates from a man aged 25 to 40 in good health. The chain carries TRBV28 and TRBJ1-5; weak D call: TRBD1 (6 bases). The CDR3 DNA reads TGTGCCATCCAATGGGGGGCCGGCAATCAGCCCCAGCATTTT. Translated, it gives CAIQWGAGNQPQHF.